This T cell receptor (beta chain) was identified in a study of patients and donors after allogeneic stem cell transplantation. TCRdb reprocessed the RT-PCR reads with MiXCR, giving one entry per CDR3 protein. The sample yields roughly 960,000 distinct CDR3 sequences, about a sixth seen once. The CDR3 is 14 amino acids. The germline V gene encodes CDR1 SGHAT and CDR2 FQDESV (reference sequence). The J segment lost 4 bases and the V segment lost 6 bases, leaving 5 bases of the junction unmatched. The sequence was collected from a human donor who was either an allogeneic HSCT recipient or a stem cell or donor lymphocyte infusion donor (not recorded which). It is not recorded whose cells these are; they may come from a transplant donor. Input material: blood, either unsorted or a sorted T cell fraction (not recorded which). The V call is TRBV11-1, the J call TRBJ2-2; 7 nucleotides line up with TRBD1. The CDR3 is CASRAGTVTGELFF. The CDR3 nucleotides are TGTGCCAGCAGGGCCGGGACAGTCACCGGGGAGCTGTTTTTT.